The 14 T cell receptor beta chains below all came from one sample that was sequenced in a study of T-cell reconstitution after alpha-beta-depleted transplantation in children. The TCRbeta library was prepared with unique molecular identifiers. Via MiXCR, TCRdb re-called the PCR reads, giving one row per CDR3 protein. The sample holds around 450,000 distinct CDR3 sequences, 10% seen once. The source was PBMCs, collected before TCRalphabeta/CD19-depleted stem cell transplant. The receptors were sampled from a child younger than 10 with inherited bone marrow failure, due to receive a stem cell transplant.

This clonotype came up many times. The chain joins TRBV7-6 to TRBJ2-7; possibly TRBD2 for D (6 bases). V was trimmed by 1 base and J by 7 bases, leaving 17 bases between them. The CDR3 loop spans 15 amino acids. The germline V gene encodes CDR1 SGHVS and CDR2 FNYEAQ. The CDR3, as DNA: TGTGCCAGCAGCTTAGGGGGAGGACCCCGATGGGAGCAGTACTTC. It encodes CASSLGGGPRWEQYF.

The chain joins TRBV12-3 or TRBV12-4 to TRBJ2-6, with TRBD1 matching over 9 bases. The CDR3 length is 17 residues. Trimming cost V 5 bases and J 0 bases; bases outside gene matches: 5. Here the CDR3 DNA reads TGTGCCAGCAGTCCACAGGGGGCCATCTCTGGGGCCAACGTCCTGACTTTC. Protein: CASSPQGAISGANVLTF.

This clonotype was counted only a few times. The V and J genes are TRBV7-2 and TRBJ1-2; perhaps TRBD1 as D (5 bases). This CDR3 spans 15 amino acids. CDR1 is SGHTA, CDR2 FQGNSA, per germline. Trimming cost V 2 bases and J 4 bases, with 14 bases left between them. CDR3 residues: CASSLQAGTLYGYTF. CDR3 bases: TGTGCCAGCAGCTTACAGGCAGGGACTCTCTATGGCTACACCTTC.

This clonotype was seen more than once but under ten times. CDR3 in DNA: TGCAGTGCTAGGCGGGGACCCTTATTTTACAATGAGCAGTTCTTC. It is translated as CSARRGPLFYNEQFF. This rearrangement joins TRBV20-1 to TRBJ2-1; a weak D match, TRBD2 (6 bases). CDR3 length equals 15 residues. The germline V gene has CDR1 DFQATT and CDR2 SNEGSKA (reference sequence). Trimming took off 3 bases at V and 4 bases at J, with 16 bases between the two ends.

Ten or more counts support this clonotype. This chain connects TRBV5-1 to TRBJ2-1; D not certain. V was trimmed by 2 bases and J by 0 bases, leaving 15 bases between them. The CDR3 is made up of 17 amino acids. Germline loops: CDR1 SGHRS, CDR2 YFSETQ. In DNA form, the CDR3 reads TGCGCCAGCAGCTTCCGCCCAGCGCGGCACTCCTACAATGAGCAGTTCTTC. It specifies CASSFRPARHSYNEQFF.

This clonotype was detected many times. The chain combines TRBV6-6 with TRBJ1-6; no definite D call. This CDR3 has 12 residues. The germline gives CDR1 MNHNY, CDR2 SVGAGI (reference sequence). CDR3 amino acids: CATGILNSPLHF. CDR3 in DNA: TGTGCAACCGGGATCCTCAATTCACCCCTCCACTTT.

This clonotype was seen many times. The V gene is TRBV29-1, the J gene TRBJ2-3; 11 nucleotides align to TRBD2. The CDR3 spans 15 residues. The V and J ends lost 6 bases and 2 bases, in that order; junction bases with no gene match: 7. Germline-derived CDR1 and CDR2 are SQVTM and ANQGSEA. In DNA form, the CDR3 reads TGCAGCGTCGTGACTAGCGGGAAGTTCACAGATACGCAGTATTTT. It encodes CSVVTSGKFTDTQYF.

This clonotype has at least ten counts. V usage is TRBV28 and J usage is TRBJ2-7; weak D call: TRBD1 (5 bases). The CDR3 runs to 14 residues. V lost 3 bases to trimming and J lost 7 bases, with 16 bases between them. Germline assignment: CDR1 MDHEN and CDR2 SYDVKM. The CDR3 nucleotides read TGTGCCAGCAGTTTTCCGGAAATAAAGGGGGAGCAGTACTTC. Amino acids: CASSFPEIKGEQYF. The full variable domain, with the rest looked up from reference TRBV28 and TRBJ2-7, is DVKVTQSSRYLVKRTGEKVFLECVQDMDHENMFWYRQDPGLGLRLIYFSYDVKMKEKGDIPEGYSVSREKKERFSLILESASTNQTSMYLCASSFPEIKGEQYFGPGTRLTVT.

This clonotype occurred many times. V gene TRBV6-5 combines with J gene TRBJ2-6, with D maybe TRBD2 (7 bases). CDR3 size: 18 residues. V gave up 4 bases and J gave up 1 base, with 17 bases separating them. Germline CDR1 and CDR2: MNHEY and SVGAGI. CDR3 in amino acids: CASSSPAGAKSGANVLTF. The CDR3 nucleotides are TGTGCCAGCAGTTCCCCGGCGGGGGCAAAGTCTGGGGCCAACGTCCTGACTTTC.

This clonotype was seen ten or more times. The V gene is TRBV10-3, the J gene TRBJ2-7; D uncertain. V gave up 3 bases and J gave up 5 bases, with 5 bases separating them. CDR3 length: 11 residues. The V gene's germline CDR1 is ENHRY and CDR2 SYGVKD. The CDR3 here is CAISEADEQYF. CDR3 bases: TGTGCCATCAGTGAAGCAGACGAGCAGTACTTC.

This clonotype was counted a few times. This chain uses TRBV30 with TRBJ2-7; 10 nucleotides agree with TRBD2. The CDR3 spans 14 residues. Germline CDR1 GTSNPN, CDR2 SVGIG (reference sequence). The V segment lost 4 bases and the J segment 2 bases; nucleotides outside the gene matches: 5. The CDR3 is CAWIEAGGPYEQYF. DNA of the CDR3: TGTGCCTGGATCGAAGCGGGAGGGCCCTACGAGCAGTACTTC.

Ten or more counts support this clonotype. The chain employs TRBV4-3 and TRBJ2-2; D uncertain. Trimming pared 0 bases from V and 9 bases from J, leaving 11 bases between. Germline CDR1 and CDR2: LGHNA and YSLEER. CDR3 length equals 14 residues. Here the CDR3 reads CASSQDLLRWELFF. CDR3 DNA: TGCGCCAGCAGCCAAGATCTCCTCCGGTGGGAGCTGTTTTTT.

The rearrangement joins TRBV12-3 or TRBV12-4 to TRBJ2-3; 9 bases map to TRBD2. With V trimmed by 7 bases and J by 0 bases, 17 bases remained unmatched. The CDR3 loop spans 19 amino acids. The CDR3 nucleotides read TGTGCCAGCACCGAGGTCGGGCTAGCGGGAAGTCGGAGCACAGATACGCAGTATTTT. Its translation is CASTEVGLAGSRSTDTQYF.

This rearrangement joins TRBV11-2 to TRBJ1-4; D gene uncertain. Trimming removed 1 base from V and 0 bases from J, with 15 bases in between. CDR3 size: 18 residues. Germline lookup yields CDR1 SGHAT and CDR2 FQNNGV. DNA of the CDR3: TGTGCCAGCAGCTTAGTTCCGGAGAGAGTTACAACTAATGAAAAACTGTTTTTT. Encoded protein: CASSLVPERVTTNEKLFF.